One T cell receptor (beta chain) is described in this entry. Profiling relied on immunoSEQ multiplex PCR, and the TCRdb table lists in-frame clones only, not all of them. This table holds 30,000 to 35,000 clones, around 90% found once. The V end lost 6 bases, the J end lost 6 bases, and 11 bases lay between the germline ends. The germline V gene encodes CDR1 MGHDK and CDR2 SYGVNS. There are 13 residues in the CDR3. The data were obtained in a study of PD-1 blockade in classical Hodgkin lymphoma. With no exception, relapse followed autologous stem cell transplantation in all patients, and brentuximab vedotin exposure varied. Purified CD4+ T cells were obtained from thawed PBMCs through magnetic negative selection.

This specimen consisted of CD4+ T cells from blood, obtained at baseline. This rearrangement joins TRBV25-1 to TRBJ2-2; tentatively, D is TRBD1 or TRBD2 (7 bases each). The receptor comes from a human donor with classical Hodgkin lymphoma. CDR3 in amino acids: CASRGRGPGELFF. The CDR3 coding sequence is TGTGCCAGCAGGGGGAGGGGGCCCGGGGAGCTGTTTTTT.